These T cell receptor beta chains were read from a single sample in a study of Ad26.COV2.S vaccination and SARS-CoV-2 variants. The assay was immunoSEQ multiplex PCR, and TCRdb's table has in-frame clones only and misses some. Of approximately 360,000 clones in the sample, roughly 85% were seen once. This sample comprised peripheral blood, obtained in a trial of Ad26.COV2.S vaccine versus placebo. Source of these receptors: a person between 18 and 59 years old who received the Ad26.COV2.S COVID-19 vaccine or a placebo. Both conserved end residues are part of each CDR3. D genes are given only for firm matches. Only part of the rows carry a size: once, few, many, or a class if the clone is expanded.

J	size	D	V	DNA	CDR3
TRBJ1-5	.	.	TRBV19	TGTGCCAGTAGTTGGAGGGTAGGGGATCAGCCCCAGCATTTT	CASSWRVGDQPQHF
TRBJ1-3	.	.	TRBV25-1	TGTGCCAGCAGTGAATGGGCAGAACCTGGAAACACCATATATTTT	CASSEWAEPGNTIYF
TRBJ1-5	.	.	TRBV4-1	TGCGCCAGCAGCCAGCCGGGACGGGGGACCTTTCAGCATTTT	CASSQPGRGTFQHF
TRBJ1-6	.	.	TRBV11-3	TGTGCCAGCAGCTTAGCTGGGGCGGGTTCACCCCTCCACTTT	CASSLAGAGSPLHF
TRBJ2-1	.	TRBD2	TRBV12-5	TGTGCTAGTGGCTTCCCCGGACAGGGAGGACTAGCGGGCCGTAGCTCCTACAATGAGCAGTTCTTC	CASGFPGQGGLAGRSSYNEQFF
TRBJ1-3	.	TRBD1	TRBV5-6	TGTGCCAGCAGCGACAGGGGGCACGGAAACACCATATATTTT	CASSDRGHGNTIYF
TRBJ2-3	.	.	TRBV19	TGTGCCAGTAGTATGGGACCCGGTCCAGATACGCAGTATTTT	CASSMGPGPDTQYF
TRBJ1-3	.	.	TRBV16	TGTGCCAGCAGCCTCGGACAGAGCTCTGGAAACACCATATATTTT	CASSLGQSSGNTIYF
TRBJ1-3	.	.	TRBV19	TGTGCCAGTAGTACTCGGGGCCGAAATCCCTCTGGAAACACCATATATTTT	CASSTRGRNPSGNTIYF
TRBJ1-2	many	.	TRBV3-1/TRBV3-2	TGTGCCAGCAGCCAGGGGGTCTATAACTATGGCTACACCTTC	CASSQGVYNYGYTF
TRBJ2-5	.	.	TRBV19	TGTGCCAGTAGTATAGGCGGTCACGAGACCCAGTACTTC	CASSIGGHETQYF
TRBJ1-1	.	.	TRBV6-5	TGTGCCAGCAGCCCCCCCACTGAAGCTTTCTTT	CASSPPTEAFF
TRBJ2-7	.	.	TRBV3-1/TRBV3-2	TGTGCCAGCAGCCGGAGGGGTAGCGGAAAACTCGAGCAGTACTTC	CASSRRGSGKLEQYF
TRBJ1-1	few	.	TRBV12-1	TGTGCCAGCAGCTTTCGGGGGGCTGAAGCTTTCTTT	CASSFRGAEAFF
TRBJ2-7	.	.	TRBV4-1	TGCGCCAGCAGCCAAGGACGGGAATCCTACGAGCAGTACTTC	CASSQGRESYEQYF
TRBJ1-1	.	TRBD1	TRBV10-3	TGTGCCATCAGTGTCAAAGGGACAGACACTGAAGCTTTCTTT	CAISVKGTDTEAFF
TRBJ2-1	once	TRBD1	TRBV7-3	TGTGCCAGCAGCCTGACAGGGATTGAGCAGTTCTTC	CASSLTGIEQFF
TRBJ2-1	.	TRBD2	TRBV2	TGTGCCAGCAGTGGATCCTTGGGACTAGCAGACAATGAGCAGTTCTTC	CASSGSLGLADNEQFF
TRBJ1-2	.	.	TRBV21-1	TGTGCCAGCAGCAAACGGGGCAGTCGGGCTGGCTACACCTTC	CASSKRGSRAGYTF
TRBJ2-1	.	.	TRBV24-1	TGTGCCACCAGTGATGTGATGTACAATGAGCAGTTCTTC	CATSDVMYNEQFF
TRBJ1-6	.	.	TRBV4-1	TGCGCCAGCAGCCCTTACGCGACGAATTCACCCCTCCACTTT	CASSPYATNSPLHF
TRBJ1-1	.	.	TRBV7-2	TGTGCCAGCAGCCAACAGCTGGCGAACACTGAAGCTTTCTTT	CASSQQLANTEAFF
TRBJ1-1	.	.	TRBV12-3/TRBV12-4	TGTGCCAGCCATAGAGGCAGTGAAGCTTTCTTT	CASHRGSEAFF
TRBJ2-6	.	.	TRBV19	TGTGCCAGTAGTATCATGGACCCTTCGGGGGCCAACGTCCTGACTTTC	CASSIMDPSGANVLTF